This T cell receptor (beta chain) was retrieved from a study of beta chain features in type 1 diabetes. Every bit of the isolated RNA underwent reverse transcription, so sequencing read expressed TCRB transcripts. Clones were sequenced by immunoSEQ multiplex PCR, and TCRdb holds only the in-frame ones, with some missing. The table records 400,000 to 450,000 clones, 14% of them present only once. General study results and limits: When cDNA is sequenced, cells with high TCR expression could be over-represented. A greater similarity of naive, central memory and Treg TCRB repertoires was seen among patients than among healthy donors. A moderate, significant TCRB CDR3 shortening appeared in type 1 diabetes across four CD4+ subsets.

V was shortened by 4 bases and J by 3 bases, with 10 bases between the two germline ends. CDR1 is MNHEY and CDR2 is SMNVEV in the germline V gene (reference sequence). The CDR3 runs 13 residues. As to this clone: Antigen specificity is unknown.

Averaging around 110 mL, one heparinised blood draw came from each individual donor. This sequence joins TRBV27 and TRBJ2-7; unclear D gene. This sequence was found in a man aged 25 to 45 in good health. Sequencing was carried out using naive CD4+ T cells from blood. The CDR3 DNA reads as TGTGCCAGCAGTTATGGCAGACGCTACGAGCAGTACTTC. This sequence encodes CASSYGRRYEQYF.